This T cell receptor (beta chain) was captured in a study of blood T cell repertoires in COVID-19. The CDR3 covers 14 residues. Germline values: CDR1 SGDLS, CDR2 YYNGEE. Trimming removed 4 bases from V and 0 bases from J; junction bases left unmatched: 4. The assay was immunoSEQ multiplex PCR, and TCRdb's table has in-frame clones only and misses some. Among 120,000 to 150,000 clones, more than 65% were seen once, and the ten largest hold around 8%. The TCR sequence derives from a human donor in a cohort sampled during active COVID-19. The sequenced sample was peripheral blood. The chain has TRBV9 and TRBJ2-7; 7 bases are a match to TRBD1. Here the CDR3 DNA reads TGTGCCAGCAGCCTCCGGGACAGCTCCTACGAGCAGTACTTC. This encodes CASSLRDSSYEQYF.